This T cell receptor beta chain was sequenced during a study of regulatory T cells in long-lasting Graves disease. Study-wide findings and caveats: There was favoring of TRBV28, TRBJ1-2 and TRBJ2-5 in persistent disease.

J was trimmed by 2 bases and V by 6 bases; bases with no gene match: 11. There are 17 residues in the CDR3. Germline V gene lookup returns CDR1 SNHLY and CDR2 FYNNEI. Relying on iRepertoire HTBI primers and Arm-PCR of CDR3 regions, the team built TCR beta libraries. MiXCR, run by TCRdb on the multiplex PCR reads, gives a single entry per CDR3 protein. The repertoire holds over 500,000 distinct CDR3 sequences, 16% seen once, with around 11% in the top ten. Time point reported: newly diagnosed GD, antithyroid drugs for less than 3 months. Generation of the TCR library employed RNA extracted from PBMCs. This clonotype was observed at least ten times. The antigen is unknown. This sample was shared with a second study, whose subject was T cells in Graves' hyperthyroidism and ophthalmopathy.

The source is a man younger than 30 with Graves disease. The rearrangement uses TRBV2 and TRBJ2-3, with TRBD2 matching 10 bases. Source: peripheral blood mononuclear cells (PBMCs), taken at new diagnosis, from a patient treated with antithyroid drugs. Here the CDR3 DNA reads TGTGCCAGCAGCAAAGGGGCTAGCGGGAGAGACACAGATACGCAGTATTTT. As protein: CASSKGASGRDTDTQYF.